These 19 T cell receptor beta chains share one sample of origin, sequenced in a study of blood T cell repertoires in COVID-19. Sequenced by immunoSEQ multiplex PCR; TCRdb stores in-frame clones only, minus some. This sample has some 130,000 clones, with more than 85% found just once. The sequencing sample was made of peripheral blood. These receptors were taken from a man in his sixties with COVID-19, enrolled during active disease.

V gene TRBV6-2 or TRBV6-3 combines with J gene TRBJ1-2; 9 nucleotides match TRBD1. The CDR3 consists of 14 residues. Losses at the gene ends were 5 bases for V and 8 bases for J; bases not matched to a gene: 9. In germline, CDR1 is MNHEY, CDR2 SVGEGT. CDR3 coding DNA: TGTGCCAGCAGTCGAACCGGGACAGGGTCCGGCTACACCTTC. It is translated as CASSRTGTGSGYTF.

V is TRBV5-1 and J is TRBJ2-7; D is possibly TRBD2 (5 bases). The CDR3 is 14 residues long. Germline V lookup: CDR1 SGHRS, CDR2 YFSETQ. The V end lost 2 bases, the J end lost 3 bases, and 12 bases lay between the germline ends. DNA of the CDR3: TGCGCCAGCAGCTTTACCGGGGAGAACTACGAGCAGTACTTC. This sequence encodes CASSFTGENYEQYF. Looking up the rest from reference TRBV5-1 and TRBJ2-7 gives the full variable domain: KAGVTQTPRYLIKTRGQQVTLSCSPISGHRSVSWYQQTPGQGLQFLFEYFSETQRNKGNFPGRFSGRQFSNSRSEMNVSTLELGDSALYLCASSFTGENYEQYFGPGTRLTVT.

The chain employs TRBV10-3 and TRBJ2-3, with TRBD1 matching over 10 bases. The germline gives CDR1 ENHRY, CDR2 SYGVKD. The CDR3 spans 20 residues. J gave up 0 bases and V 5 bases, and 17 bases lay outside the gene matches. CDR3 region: CAISRDRTGGLQGSTDTQYF. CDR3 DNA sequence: TGTGCCATCAGTCGCGATAGGACAGGGGGACTTCAGGGAAGCACAGATACGCAGTATTTT.

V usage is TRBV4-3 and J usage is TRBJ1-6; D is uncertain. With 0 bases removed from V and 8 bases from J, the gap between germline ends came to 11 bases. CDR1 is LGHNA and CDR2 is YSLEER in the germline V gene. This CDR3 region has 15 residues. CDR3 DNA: TGCGCCAGCAGCCAAGAAGGAGGGATGGATTCACCCCTCCACTTT. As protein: CASSQEGGMDSPLHF.

CDR3 region: CASSLAGTANTEAFF. In nucleotides, the CDR3 is TGTGCCAGCAGCTTAGCCGGGACAGCGAACACTGAAGCTTTCTTT. The chain links TRBV11-1 to TRBJ1-1, with 7 bases identical to TRBD1. The CDR3 has 15 residues. Germline V gene lookup returns CDR1 SGHAT and CDR2 FQDESV (reference sequence). Unmatched junction bases numbered 2, after V lost 0 bases and J lost 1 base. The full variable domain, with the rest looked up from reference TRBV11-1 and TRBJ1-1, is EAEVAQSPRYKITEKSQAVAFWCDPISGHATLYWYRQILGQGPELLVQFQDESVVDDSQLPKDRFSAERLKGVDSTLKIQPAELGDSAMYLCASSLAGTANTEAFFGQGTRLTVV.

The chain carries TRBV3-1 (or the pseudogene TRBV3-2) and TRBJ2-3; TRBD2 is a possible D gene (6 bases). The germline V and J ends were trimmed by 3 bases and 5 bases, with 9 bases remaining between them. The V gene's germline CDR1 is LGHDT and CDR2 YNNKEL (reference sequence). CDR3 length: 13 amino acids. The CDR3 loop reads CASSQEGKDTQYF. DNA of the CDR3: TGTGCCAGCAGCCAGGAGGGAAAAGATACGCAGTATTTT.

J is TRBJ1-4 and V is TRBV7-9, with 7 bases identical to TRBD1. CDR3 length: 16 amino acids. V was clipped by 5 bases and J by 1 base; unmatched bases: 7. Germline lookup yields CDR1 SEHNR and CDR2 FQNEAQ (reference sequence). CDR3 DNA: TGTGCCAGCAGCCCACCTCAGGGGGGAACTAATGAAAAACTGTTTTTT. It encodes CASSPPQGGTNEKLFF.

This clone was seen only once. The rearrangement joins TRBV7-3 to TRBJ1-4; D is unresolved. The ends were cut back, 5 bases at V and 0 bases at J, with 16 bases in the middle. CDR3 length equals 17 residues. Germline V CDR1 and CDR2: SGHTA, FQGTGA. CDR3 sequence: CASSPVEVNATNEKLFF. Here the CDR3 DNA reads TGTGCCAGCAGCCCCGTCGAGGTTAATGCAACTAATGAAAAACTGTTTTTT.

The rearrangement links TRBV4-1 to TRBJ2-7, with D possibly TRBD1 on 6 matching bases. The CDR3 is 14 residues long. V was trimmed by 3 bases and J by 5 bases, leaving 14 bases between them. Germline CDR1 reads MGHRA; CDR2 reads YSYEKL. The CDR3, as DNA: TGCGCCAGCAGCCACTGGGACAAGAGGGACGAGCAGTACTTC. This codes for CASSHWDKRDEQYF.

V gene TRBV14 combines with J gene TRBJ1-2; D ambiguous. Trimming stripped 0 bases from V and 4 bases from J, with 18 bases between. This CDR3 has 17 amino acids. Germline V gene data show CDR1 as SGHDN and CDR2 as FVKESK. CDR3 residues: CASSQEPWPQDIYGYTF. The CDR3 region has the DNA TGTGCCAGCAGCCAAGAACCGTGGCCGCAAGACATCTATGGCTACACCTTC.

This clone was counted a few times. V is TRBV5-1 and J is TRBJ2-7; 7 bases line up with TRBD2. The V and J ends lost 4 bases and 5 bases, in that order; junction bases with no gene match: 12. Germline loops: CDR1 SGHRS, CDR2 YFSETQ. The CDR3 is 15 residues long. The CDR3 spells CASSLAPGGRDEQYF. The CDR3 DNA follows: TGCGCCAGCAGCCTTGCACCGGGAGGAAGGGACGAGCAGTACTTC.

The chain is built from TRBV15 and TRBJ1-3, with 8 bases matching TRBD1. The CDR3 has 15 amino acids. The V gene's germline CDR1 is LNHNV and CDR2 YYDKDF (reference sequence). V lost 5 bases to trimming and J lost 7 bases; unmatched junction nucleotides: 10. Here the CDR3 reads CATSAMGRGLNTIYF. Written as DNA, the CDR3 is TGTGCCACCAGCGCAATGGGCAGGGGGCTTAACACCATATATTTT.

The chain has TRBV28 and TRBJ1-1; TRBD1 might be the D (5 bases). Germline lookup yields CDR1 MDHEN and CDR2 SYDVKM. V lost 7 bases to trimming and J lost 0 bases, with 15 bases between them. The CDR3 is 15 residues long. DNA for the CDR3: TGTGCCAGCAATACCGTCGGGGGAGTGAACACTGAAGCTTTCTTT. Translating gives CASNTVGGVNTEAFF.

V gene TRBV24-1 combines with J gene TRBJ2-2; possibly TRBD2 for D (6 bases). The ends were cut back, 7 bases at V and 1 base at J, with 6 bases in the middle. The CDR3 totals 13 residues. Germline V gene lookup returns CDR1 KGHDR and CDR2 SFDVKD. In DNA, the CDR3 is TGTGCCACCAGGGGGGGGAACACCGGGGAGCTGTTTTTT. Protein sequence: CATRGGNTGELFF.

This chain's CDR3 is CASSLGGGFSGNTIYF. The CDR3 DNA sequence: TGTGCCAGCAGCTTAGGGGGGGGGTTCTCTGGAAACACCATATATTTT. The rearrangement links TRBV7-2 to TRBJ1-3; D possibly corresponds to TRBD1 (5 bases). V was trimmed by 1 base and J by 0 bases, leaving 10 bases between them. This CDR3 has 16 residues. Germline CDR1 reads SGHTA; CDR2 reads FQGNSA.

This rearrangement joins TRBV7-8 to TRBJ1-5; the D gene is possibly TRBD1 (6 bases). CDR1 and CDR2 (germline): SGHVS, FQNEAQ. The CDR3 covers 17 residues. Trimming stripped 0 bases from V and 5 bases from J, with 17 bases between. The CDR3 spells CASSLAFGGGADQPQHF. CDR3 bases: TGTGCCAGCAGCTTAGCATTTGGGGGGGGCGCGGATCAGCCCCAGCATTTT. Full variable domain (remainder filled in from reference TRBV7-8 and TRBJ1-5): GAGVSQSPRYKVAKRGQDVALRCDPISGHVSLFWYQQALGQGPEFLTYFQNEAQLDKSGLPSDRFFAERPEGSVSTLKIQRTQQEDSAVYLCASSLAFGGGADQPQHFGDGTRLSIL.

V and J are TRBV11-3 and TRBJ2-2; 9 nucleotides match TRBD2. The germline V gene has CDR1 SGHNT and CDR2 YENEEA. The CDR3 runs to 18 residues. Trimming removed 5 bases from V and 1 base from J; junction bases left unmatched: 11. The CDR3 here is CASSQGGILAGNTGELFF. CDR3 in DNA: TGTGCCAGCAGCCAGGGGGGGATACTAGCGGGGAACACCGGGGAGCTGTTTTTT.

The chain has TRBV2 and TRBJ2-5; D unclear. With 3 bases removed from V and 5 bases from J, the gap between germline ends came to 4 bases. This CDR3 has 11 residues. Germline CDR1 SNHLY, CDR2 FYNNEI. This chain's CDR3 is CASSDEETQYF. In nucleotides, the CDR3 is TGTGCCAGCAGTGACGAGGAGACCCAGTACTTC.

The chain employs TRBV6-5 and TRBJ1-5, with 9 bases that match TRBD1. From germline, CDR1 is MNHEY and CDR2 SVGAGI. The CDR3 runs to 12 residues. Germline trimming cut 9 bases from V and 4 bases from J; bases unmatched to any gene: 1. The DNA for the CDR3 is TGTGCCAGTGGACAGGGGAATCAGCCCCAGCATTTT. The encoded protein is CASGQGNQPQHF.